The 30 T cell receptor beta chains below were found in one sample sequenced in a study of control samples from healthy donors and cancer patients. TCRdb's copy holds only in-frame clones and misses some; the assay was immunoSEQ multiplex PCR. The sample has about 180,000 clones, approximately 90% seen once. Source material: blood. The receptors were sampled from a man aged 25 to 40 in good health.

DNA of the CDR3: TGCGCCAGCAGCAACGACAGGGTGGGCACCATATATTTT. This gives the protein CASSNDRVGTIYF. The rearrangement joins TRBV10-1 to TRBJ1-3; 7 nucleotides line up with TRBD1. The CDR3 has 13 amino acids. V was clipped by 6 bases and J by 9 bases; unmatched bases: 8. Germline V CDR1 and CDR2: WNHNN, SYGVQD (reference sequence).

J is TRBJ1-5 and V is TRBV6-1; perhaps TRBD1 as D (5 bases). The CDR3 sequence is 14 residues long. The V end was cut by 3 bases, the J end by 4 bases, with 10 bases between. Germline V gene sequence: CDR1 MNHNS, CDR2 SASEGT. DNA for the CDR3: TGTGCCAGCAGTGACAGGTGGGGGAATCAGCCCCAGCATTTT. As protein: CASSDRWGNQPQHF.

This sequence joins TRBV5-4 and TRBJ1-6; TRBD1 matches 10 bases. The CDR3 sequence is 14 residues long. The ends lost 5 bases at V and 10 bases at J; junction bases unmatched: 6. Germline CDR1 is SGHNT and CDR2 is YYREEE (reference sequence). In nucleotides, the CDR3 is TGTGCCAGCAGGATAGGACAGGGGGAGTCACCCCTCCACTTT. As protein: CASRIGQGESPLHF.

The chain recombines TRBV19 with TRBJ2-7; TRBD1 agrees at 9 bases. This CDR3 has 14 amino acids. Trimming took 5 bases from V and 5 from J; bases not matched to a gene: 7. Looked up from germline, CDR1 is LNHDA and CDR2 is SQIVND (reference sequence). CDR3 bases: TGTGCCAGTAGTCTTGGACAGGGGCCTAACGAGCAGTACTTC. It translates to CASSLGQGPNEQYF.

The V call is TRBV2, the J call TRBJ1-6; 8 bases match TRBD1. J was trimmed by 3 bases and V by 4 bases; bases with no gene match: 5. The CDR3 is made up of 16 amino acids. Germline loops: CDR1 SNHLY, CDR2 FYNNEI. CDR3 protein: CASSGTTGGYNSPLHF. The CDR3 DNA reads TGTGCCAGCAGTGGAACTACAGGGGGCTATAATTCACCCCTCCACTTT. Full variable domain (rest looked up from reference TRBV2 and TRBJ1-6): EPEVTQTPSHQVTQMGQEVILRCVPISNHLYFYWYRQILGQKVEFLVSFYNNEISEKSEIFDDQFSVERPDGSNFTLKIRSTKLEDSAMYFCASSGTTGGYNSPLHFGNGTRLTVT.

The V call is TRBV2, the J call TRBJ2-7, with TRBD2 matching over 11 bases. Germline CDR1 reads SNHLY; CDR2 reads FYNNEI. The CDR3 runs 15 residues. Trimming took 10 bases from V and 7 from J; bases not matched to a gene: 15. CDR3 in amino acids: CAIQTSLAGGSEQYF. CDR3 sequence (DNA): TGTGCCATCCAAACCTCCCTAGCGGGAGGTAGTGAGCAGTACTTC.

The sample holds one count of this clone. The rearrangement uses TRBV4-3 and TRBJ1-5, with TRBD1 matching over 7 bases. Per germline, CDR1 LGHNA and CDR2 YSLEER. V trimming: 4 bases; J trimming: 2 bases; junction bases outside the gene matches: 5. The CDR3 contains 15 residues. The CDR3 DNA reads TGCGCCAGCAGCCGTACCACAGGGGGCAATCAGCCCCAGCATTTT. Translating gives CASSRTTGGNQPQHF.

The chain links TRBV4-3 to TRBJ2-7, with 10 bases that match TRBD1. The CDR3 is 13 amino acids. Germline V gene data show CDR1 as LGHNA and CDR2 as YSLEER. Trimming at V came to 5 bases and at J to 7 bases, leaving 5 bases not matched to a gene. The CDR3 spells CASSYDRGREQYF. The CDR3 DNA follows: TGCGCCAGCAGCTACGACAGGGGGCGGGAGCAGTACTTC.

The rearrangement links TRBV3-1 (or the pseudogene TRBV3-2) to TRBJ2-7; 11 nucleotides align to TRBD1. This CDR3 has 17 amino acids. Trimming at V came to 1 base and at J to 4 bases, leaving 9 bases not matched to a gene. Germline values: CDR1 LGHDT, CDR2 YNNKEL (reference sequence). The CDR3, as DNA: TGTGCCAGCAGCCAAGCCATCATGGACAGGGGGCCGTACGAGCAGTACTTC. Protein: CASSQAIMDRGPYEQYF.

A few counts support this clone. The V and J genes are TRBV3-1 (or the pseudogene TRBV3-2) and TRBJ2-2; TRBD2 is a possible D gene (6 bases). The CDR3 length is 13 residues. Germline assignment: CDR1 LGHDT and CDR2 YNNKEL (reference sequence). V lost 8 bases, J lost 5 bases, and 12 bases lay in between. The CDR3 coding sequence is TGTGCCAGCCACCACCGGGGGACCGGGGAGCTGTTTTTT. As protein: CASHHRGTGELFF.

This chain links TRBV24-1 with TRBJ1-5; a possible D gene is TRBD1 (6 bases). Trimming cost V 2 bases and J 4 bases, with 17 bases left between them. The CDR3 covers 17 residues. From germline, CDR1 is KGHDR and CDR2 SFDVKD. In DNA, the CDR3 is TGTGCCACCAGTGATTCGGGAGGTGGGGGACAAAATCAGCCCCAGCATTTT. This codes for CATSDSGGGGQNQPQHF.

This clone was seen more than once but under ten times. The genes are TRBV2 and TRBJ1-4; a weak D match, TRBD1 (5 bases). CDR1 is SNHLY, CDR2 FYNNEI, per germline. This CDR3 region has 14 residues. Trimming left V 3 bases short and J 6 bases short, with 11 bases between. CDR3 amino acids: CASSDTQGHEKLFF. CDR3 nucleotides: TGTGCCAGCAGTGATACCCAGGGTCATGAAAAACTGTTTTTT. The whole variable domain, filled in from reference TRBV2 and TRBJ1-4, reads EPEVTQTPSHQVTQMGQEVILRCVPISNHLYFYWYRQILGQKVEFLVSFYNNEISEKSEIFDDQFSVERPDGSNFTLKIRSTKLEDSAMYFCASSDTQGHEKLFFGSGTQLSVL.

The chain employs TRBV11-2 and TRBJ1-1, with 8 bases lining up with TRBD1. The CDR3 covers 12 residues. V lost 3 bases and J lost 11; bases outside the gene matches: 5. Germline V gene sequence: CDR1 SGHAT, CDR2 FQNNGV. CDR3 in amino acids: CASSLGQVRAFF. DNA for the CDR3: TGTGCCAGCAGCTTGGGACAGGTTCGGGCTTTCTTT.

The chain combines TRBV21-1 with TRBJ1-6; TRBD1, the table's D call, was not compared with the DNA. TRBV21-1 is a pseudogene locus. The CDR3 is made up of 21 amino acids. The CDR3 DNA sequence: TGTGCCAGCAGCAAAGGGGGGATGGGACAGGGAATAAGCTCCTATAATTCACCCCTCCACTTT. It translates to CASSKGGMGQGISSYNSPLHF.

The CDR3 sequence: CASSPHRGGNTEAFF. DNA of the CDR3: TGTGCCAGTAGTCCTCACCGTGGGGGGAACACTGAAGCTTTCTTT. The chain is built from TRBV19 and TRBJ1-1, with D possibly TRBD1 on 5 matching bases. The CDR3 loop spans 15 amino acids. V was cut by 5 bases and J by 1 base, with 14 bases left in between. The V gene's germline CDR1 is LNHDA and CDR2 SQIVND (reference sequence).

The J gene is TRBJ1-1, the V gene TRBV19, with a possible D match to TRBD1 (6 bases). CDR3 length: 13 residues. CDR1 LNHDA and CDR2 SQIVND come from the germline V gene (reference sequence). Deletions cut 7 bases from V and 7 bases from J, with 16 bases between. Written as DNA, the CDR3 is TGTGCCAGTACCAGAGGGGGGGATGGTGAAGCTTTCTTT. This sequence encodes CASTRGGDGEAFF.

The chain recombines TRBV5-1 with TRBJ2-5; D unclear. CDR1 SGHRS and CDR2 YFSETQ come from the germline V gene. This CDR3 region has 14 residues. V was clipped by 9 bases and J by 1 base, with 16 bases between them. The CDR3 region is CATRPSWVQETQYF. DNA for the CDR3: TGCGCCACCCGCCCCAGCTGGGTCCAAGAGACCCAGTACTTC. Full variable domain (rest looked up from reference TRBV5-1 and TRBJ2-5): KAGVTQTPRYLIKTRGQQVTLSCSPISGHRSVSWYQQTPGQGLQFLFEYFSETQRNKGNFPGRFSGRQFSNSRSEMNVSTLELGDSALYLCATRPSWVQETQYFGPGTRLLVL.

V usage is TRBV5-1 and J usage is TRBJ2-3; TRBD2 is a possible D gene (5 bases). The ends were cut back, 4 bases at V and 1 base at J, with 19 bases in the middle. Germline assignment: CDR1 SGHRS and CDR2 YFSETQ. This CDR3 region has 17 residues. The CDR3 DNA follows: TGCGCCAGCAGCGCGAAAGTGAGGGCCGAGGGCACAGATACGCAGTATTTT. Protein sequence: CASSAKVRAEGTDTQYF.

CDR3 in amino acids: CASSTGTATYEQYF. In nucleotides, the CDR3 is TGCGCCAGCAGCACCGGGACAGCCACCTACGAGCAGTACTTC. This rearrangement joins TRBV5-1 to TRBJ2-7; 7 nucleotides line up with TRBD1. Germline V gene data show CDR1 as SGHRS and CDR2 as YFSETQ. The CDR3 runs 14 residues. J lost 2 bases, V lost 4 bases, and 6 bases had no gene match.

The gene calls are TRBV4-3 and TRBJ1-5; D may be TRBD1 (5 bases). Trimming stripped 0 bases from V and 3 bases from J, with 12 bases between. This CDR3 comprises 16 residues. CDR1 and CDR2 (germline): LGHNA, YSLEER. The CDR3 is CASSQDWGRNNQPQHF. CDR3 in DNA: TGCGCCAGCAGCCAAGATTGGGGGAGGAACAATCAGCCCCAGCATTTT.

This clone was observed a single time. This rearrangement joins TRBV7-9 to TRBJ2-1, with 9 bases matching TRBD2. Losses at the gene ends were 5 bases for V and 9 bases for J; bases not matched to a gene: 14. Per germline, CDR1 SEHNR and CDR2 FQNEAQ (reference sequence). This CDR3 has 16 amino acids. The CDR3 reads CASSPPGLAPLFEQFF. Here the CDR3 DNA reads TGTGCCAGCAGCCCCCCGGGACTAGCCCCGCTTTTTGAGCAGTTCTTC.

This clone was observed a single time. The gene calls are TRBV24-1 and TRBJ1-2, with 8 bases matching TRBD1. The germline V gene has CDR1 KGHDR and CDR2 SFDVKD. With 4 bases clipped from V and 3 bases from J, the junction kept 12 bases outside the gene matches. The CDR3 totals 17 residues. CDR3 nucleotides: TGTGCCACCAGTGACCCGGACAGGGCAAGCGGTTACTATGGCTACACCTTC. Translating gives CATSDPDRASGYYGYTF.

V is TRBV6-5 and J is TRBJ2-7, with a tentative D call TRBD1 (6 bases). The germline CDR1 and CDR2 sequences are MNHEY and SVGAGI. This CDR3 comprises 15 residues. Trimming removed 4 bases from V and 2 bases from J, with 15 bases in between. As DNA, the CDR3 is TGTGCCAGCAGTTCCAGACAGGTCAGGGCCTACGAGCAGTACTTC. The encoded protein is CASSSRQVRAYEQYF.

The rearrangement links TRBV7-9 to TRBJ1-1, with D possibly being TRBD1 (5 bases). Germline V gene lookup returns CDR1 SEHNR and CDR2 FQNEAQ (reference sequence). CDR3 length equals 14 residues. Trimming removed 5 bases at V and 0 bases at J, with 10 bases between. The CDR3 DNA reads TGTGCCAGCAGCAAGGACACTCTGAACACTGAAGCTTTCTTT. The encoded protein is CASSKDTLNTEAFF.

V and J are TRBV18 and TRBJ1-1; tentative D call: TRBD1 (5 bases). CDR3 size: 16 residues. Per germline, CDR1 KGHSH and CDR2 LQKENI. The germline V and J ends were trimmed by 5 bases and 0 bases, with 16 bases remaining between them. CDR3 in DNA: TGTGCCAGCTCATCCTGGATGGAGGGGCTGAACACTGAAGCTTTCTTT. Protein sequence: CASSSWMEGLNTEAFF. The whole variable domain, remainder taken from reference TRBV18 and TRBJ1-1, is NAGVMQNPRHLVRRRGQEARLRCSPMKGHSHVYWYRQLPEEGLKFMVYLQKENIIDESGMPKERFSAEFPKEGPSILRIQQVVRGDSAAYFCASSSWMEGLNTEAFFGQGTRLTVV.

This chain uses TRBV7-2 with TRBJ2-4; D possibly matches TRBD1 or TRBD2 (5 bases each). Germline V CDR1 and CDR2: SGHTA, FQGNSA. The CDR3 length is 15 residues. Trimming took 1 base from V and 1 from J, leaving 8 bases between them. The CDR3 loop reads CASSLVGEAKNIQYF. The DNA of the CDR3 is TGTGCCAGCAGCTTAGTGGGGGAGGCCAAAAACATTCAGTACTTC.

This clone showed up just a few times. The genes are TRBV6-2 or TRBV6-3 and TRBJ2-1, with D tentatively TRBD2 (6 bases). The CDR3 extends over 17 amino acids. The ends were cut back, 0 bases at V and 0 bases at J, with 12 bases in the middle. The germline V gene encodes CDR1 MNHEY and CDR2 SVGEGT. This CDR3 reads CASSYSALANSYNEQFF. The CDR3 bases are TGTGCCAGCAGTTACTCAGCGCTAGCGAACTCCTACAATGAGCAGTTCTTC.

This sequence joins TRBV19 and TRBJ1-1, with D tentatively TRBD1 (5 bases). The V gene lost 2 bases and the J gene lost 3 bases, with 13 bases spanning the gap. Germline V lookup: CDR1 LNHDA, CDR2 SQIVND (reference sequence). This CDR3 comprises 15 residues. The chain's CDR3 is CASSIRGAQYTEAFF. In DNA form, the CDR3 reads TGTGCCAGTAGTATACGAGGGGCGCAGTACACTGAAGCTTTCTTT.

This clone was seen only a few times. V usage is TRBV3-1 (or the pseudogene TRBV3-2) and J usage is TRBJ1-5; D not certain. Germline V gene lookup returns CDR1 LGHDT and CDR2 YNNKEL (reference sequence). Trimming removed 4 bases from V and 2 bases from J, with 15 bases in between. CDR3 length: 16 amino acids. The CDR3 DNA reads TGTGCCAGCAGCCGCAACCCCAGACTTGGCAATCAGCCCCAGCATTTT. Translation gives CASSRNPRLGNQPQHF.

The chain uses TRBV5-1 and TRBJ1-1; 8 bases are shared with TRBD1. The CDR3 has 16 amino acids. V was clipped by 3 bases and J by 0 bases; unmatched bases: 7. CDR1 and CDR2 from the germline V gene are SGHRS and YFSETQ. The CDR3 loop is CASSWTGSGMNTEAFF. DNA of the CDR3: TGCGCCAGCAGCTGGACAGGGTCAGGCATGAACACTGAAGCTTTCTTT. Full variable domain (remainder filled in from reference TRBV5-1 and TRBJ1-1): KAGVTQTPRYLIKTRGQQVTLSCSPISGHRSVSWYQQTPGQGLQFLFEYFSETQRNKGNFPGRFSGRQFSNSRSEMNVSTLELGDSALYLCASSWTGSGMNTEAFFGQGTRLTVV.